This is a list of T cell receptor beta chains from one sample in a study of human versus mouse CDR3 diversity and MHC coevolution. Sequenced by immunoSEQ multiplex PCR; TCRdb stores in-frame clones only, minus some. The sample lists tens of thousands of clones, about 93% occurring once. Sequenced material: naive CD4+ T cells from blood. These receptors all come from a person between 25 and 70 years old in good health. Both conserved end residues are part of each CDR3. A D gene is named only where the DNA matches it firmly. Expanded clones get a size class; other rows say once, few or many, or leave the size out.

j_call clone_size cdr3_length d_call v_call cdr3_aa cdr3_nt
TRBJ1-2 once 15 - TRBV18 CASSPQGPREYGYTF TGTGCCAGTTCACCTCAGGGGCCCAGAGAATATGGCTACACCTTC
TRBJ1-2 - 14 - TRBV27 CASSRVGGIEGYTF TGTGCCAGCAGTCGGGTGGGGGGGATTGAGGGCTACACCTTC
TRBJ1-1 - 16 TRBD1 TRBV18 CASSAQQGQRHTEAFF TGTGCCAGCTCAGCTCAACAGGGGCAGAGACACACTGAAGCTTTCTTT
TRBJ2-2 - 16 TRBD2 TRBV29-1 CSVRKTGSGSSGELFF TGCAGCGTCCGAAAAACAGGTAGCGGGAGCTCCGGGGAGCTGTTTTTT
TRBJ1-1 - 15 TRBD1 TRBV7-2 CASSFYNRGNTEAFF TGTGCCAGCAGCTTCTACAACAGGGGAAACACTGAAGCTTTCTTT
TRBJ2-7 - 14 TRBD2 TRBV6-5 CASSSSGRSYEQYF TGTGCCAGCAGCTCTAGCGGGCGCTCCTACGAGCAGTACTTC
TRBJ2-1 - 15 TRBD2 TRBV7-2 CASSLAPGGYNEQFF TGTGCCAGCAGCTTAGCTCCGGGGGGCTACAATGAGCAGTTCTTC
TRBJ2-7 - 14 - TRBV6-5 CASSYSQGLYEQYF TGTGCCAGCAGTTACTCGCAGGGGCTCTACGAGCAGTACTTC
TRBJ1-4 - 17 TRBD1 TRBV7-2 CASSLTGAKHFNEKLFF TGTGCCAGCAGCCTGACAGGGGCCAAACACTTCAATGAAAAACTGTTTTTT
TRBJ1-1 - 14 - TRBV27 CAIKTSGIGAEAFF TGTGCCATCAAAACGTCAGGGATAGGAGCTGAAGCTTTCTTT
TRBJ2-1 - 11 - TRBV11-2 CASSPGVAQFF TGTGCCAGCAGCCCCGGGGTGGCGCAGTTCTTC
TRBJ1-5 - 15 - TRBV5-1 CASSSTGTLNQPQHF TGCGCCAGCAGCTCAACCGGGACACTCAATCAGCCCCAGCATTTT
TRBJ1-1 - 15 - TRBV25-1 CASSDTGTGNTEAFF TGTGCCAGCAGTGATACAGGGACCGGGAACACTGAAGCTTTCTTT
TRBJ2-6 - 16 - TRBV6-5 CASSYRTVSGANVLTF TGTGCCAGCAGTTACCGGACAGTCTCTGGGGCCAACGTCCTGACTTTC
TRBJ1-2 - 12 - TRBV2 CASSDQGSGYTF TGTGCCAGCAGTGACCAAGGTAGCGGCTACACCTTC
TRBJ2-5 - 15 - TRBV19 CASNSGLASQETQYF TGTGCCAGTAATTCAGGACTCGCGTCTCAAGAGACCCAGTACTTC
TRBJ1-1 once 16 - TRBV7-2 CASSKPPGTLNTEAFF TGTGCCAGCAGCAAGCCCCCCGGTACTCTGAACACTGAAGCTTTCTTT
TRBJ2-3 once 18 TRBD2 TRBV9 CASSVTGREGRNTDTQYF TGTGCCAGCAGCGTAACTGGCCGGGAGGGCCGCAACACAGATACGCAGTATTTT
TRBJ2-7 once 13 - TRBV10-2 CASSDQGRDEQYF TGCGCCAGCAGTGACCAGGGCCGGGACGAGCAGTACTTC
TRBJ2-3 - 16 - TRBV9 CASSVGSRDVTDTQYF TGTGCCAGCAGCGTAGGCTCGCGGGATGTCACAGATACGCAGTATTTT
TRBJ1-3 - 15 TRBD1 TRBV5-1 CASSLQGAKGNTIYF TGCGCCAGCAGCCTCCAGGGGGCGAAAGGAAACACCATATATTTT
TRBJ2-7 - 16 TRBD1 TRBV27 CASRARGATGGFEQYF TGTGCCAGCAGAGCGCGGGGCGCGACAGGGGGCTTCGAGCAGTACTTC
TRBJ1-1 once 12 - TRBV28 CASSKGWTEAFF TGTGCCAGCAGTAAGGGGTGGACTGAAGCTTTCTTT
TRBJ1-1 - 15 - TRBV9 CASSVGGLMNTEAFF TGTGCCAGCAGCGTAGGGGGACTTATGAACACTGAAGCTTTCTTT
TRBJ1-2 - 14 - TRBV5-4 CASSGQTANYGYTF TGTGCCAGCAGCGGGCAGACAGCGAATTATGGCTACACCTTC
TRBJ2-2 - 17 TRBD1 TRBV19 CVSSRRTGQGTTGELFF TGTGTCAGTAGTCGAAGGACGGGACAGGGGACTACCGGGGAGCTGTTTTTT
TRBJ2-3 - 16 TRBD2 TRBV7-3 CASSLFGGSGSDTQYF TGTGCCAGCAGCTTATTTGGGGGTAGCGGGAGTGATACGCAGTATTTT
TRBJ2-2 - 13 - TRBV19 CASSVQYTGELFF TGTGCCAGTAGTGTCCAATACACCGGGGAGCTGTTTTTT
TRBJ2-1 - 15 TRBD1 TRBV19 CASRLIPGQSNEQFF TGTGCCAGTAGGCTGATTCCGGGACAGAGCAATGAGCAGTTCTTC
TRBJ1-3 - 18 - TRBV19 CASRPGQPNLISGNTIYF TGTGCCAGTAGACCAGGACAACCAAATTTGATCTCTGGAAACACCATATATTTT
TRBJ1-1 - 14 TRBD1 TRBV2 CASSLTGSNTEAFF TGTGCCAGCAGTCTGACAGGGTCGAACACTGAAGCTTTCTTT
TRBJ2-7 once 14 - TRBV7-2 CASSSYTGNYEQYF TGTGCCAGCAGCTCTTACACGGGGAACTACGAGCAGTACTTC
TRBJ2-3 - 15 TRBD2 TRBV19 CASRLAGGPVDTQYF TGTGCCAGTCGACTAGCGGGAGGGCCCGTAGATACGCAGTATTTT
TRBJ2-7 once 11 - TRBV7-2 CASSFLYEQYF TGTGCCAGCAGCTTTCTCTACGAGCAGTACTTC
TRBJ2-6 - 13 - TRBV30 CAWEVTGANVLTF TGTGCCTGGGAGGTAACTGGGGCCAACGTCCTGACTTTC
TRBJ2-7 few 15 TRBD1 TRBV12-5 CASGPRQGASGEQYF TGTGCTAGTGGTCCTCGACAGGGGGCGTCGGGCGAGCAGTACTTC
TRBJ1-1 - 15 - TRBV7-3 CASSPTGGVATEAFF TGTGCCAGCAGCCCCACTGGGGGGGTGGCGACTGAAGCTTTCTTT
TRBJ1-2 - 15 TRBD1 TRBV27 CASSLQGQVPYGYTF TGTGCCAGCAGTTTACAGGGACAGGTCCCTTATGGCTACACCTTC
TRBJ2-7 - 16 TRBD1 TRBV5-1 CASSRGGTGTSYEQYF TGCGCCAGCAGCAGGGGAGGGACAGGGACCTCCTACGAGCAGTACTTC
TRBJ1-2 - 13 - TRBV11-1 CASSLDINYGYTF TGTGCCAGCAGCTTGGACATTAACTATGGCTACACCTTC
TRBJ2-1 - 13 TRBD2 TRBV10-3 CAITGTRSNEQFF TGTGCCATCACCGGGACTAGAAGCAATGAGCAGTTCTTC
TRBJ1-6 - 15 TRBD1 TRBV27 CASSFSDRGDSPLHF TGTGCCAGCAGTTTCTCGGACAGGGGAGATTCACCCCTCCACTTT
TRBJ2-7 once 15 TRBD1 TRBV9 CASSSGDRLTDEQYF TGTGCCAGCAGCTCTGGGGACAGGTTGACCGACGAGCAGTACTTC
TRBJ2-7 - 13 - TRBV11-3 CASSLSSRGEQYF TGTGCCAGCAGCTTATCCTCACGAGGGGAGCAGTACTTC
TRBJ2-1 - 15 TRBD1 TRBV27 CASSIQGESYNEQFF TGTGCCAGCAGTATACAGGGGGAGTCCTACAATGAGCAGTTCTTC
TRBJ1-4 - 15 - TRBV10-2 CASTPLGGVGEKLFF TGCGCCAGCACCCCCTTGGGGGGTGTAGGTGAAAAACTGTTTTTT
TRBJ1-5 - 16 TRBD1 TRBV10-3 CAISENLDRVLQPQHF TGTGCCATCAGTGAGAACCTTGACAGGGTACTTCAGCCCCAGCATTTT
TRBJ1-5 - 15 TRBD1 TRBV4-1 CASSQEGTVARPQHF TGCGCCAGCAGCCAAGAGGGGACAGTCGCTCGGCCCCAGCATTTT
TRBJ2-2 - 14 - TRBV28 CASITQGGTGELFF TGTGCCAGCATCACCCAGGGTGGCACCGGGGAGCTGTTTTTT
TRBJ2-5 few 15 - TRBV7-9 CASSFSRGPQETQYF TGTGCCAGCAGCTTCAGTCGCGGGCCCCAAGAGACCCAGTACTTC
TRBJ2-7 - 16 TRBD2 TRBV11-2 CASSFGRGGRSYEQYF TGTGCCAGCAGCTTTGGTCGAGGCGGGAGATCCTACGAGCAGTACTTC
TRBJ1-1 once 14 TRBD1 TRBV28 CASSSGTVNTEAFF TGTGCCAGCAGTTCCGGGACAGTGAACACTGAAGCTTTCTTT
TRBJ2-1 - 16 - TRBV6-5 CASSYSGGPTYNEQFF TGTGCCAGCAGTTACTCGGGGGGGCCAACCTACAATGAGCAGTTCTTC
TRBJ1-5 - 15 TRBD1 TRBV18 CASSPRQGASQPQHF TGTGCCAGCTCACCACGACAGGGGGCGAGTCAGCCCCAGCATTTT
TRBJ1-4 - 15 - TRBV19 CASSIDRISGEKLFF TGTGCCAGTAGTATAGACAGGATCTCGGGAGAAAAACTGTTTTTT
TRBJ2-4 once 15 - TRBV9 CASSTRDTEGNIQYF TGTGCCAGCAGCACCCGGGACACCGAGGGGAACATTCAGTACTTC
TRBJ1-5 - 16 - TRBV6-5 CASSYSKGAINQPQHF TGTGCCAGCAGTTACTCGAAGGGAGCCATCAATCAGCCCCAGCATTTT